Shown below are 18 T cell receptor beta chains from a single sample sequenced in a study of cytomegalovirus exposure and HLA in healthy donors. Primers: 60 Vbeta forward and 13 Jbeta reverse. Using immunoSEQ multiplex PCR, the repertoire was profiled, and TCRdb retains in-frame clones only, with some absent. The sample shows 55,000 to 70,000 clones, 55% to 65% of them seen only once. The sequenced sample consisted of PBMCs. The receptors here all came from a woman aged 45-60 years in good health and CMV-seronegative.

This clone was recorded only once. This sequence joins TRBV23-1 and TRBJ1-2; tentative D call: TRBD1 (6 bases). TRBV23-1 is placed among ORFs of uncertain function. The CDR3 length is 15 residues. The V and J ends lost 2 bases and 4 bases respectively, with 14 bases between them. This CDR3 reads CASSQPDRTLYGYTF. The CDR3 nucleotides are TGCGCCAGCAGTCAACCCGACAGGACTCTCTATGGCTACACCTTC.

This clone was recorded a few times. The J gene is TRBJ1-5, the V gene TRBV27; D not resolved. CDR3 size: 15 residues. The germline gives CDR1 MNHEY, CDR2 SMNVEV (reference sequence). Trimming took 3 bases from V and 8 from J, leaving 17 bases between them. The CDR3 DNA reads TGTGCCAGCAGTTTCTGGGCCACCCCGGGGAAGCCCCAGCATTTT. Its translation: CASSFWATPGKPQHF.

The chain uses TRBV6-6 and TRBJ2-1, with 7 bases lining up with TRBD1. V gave up 6 bases and J gave up 6 bases; unmatched junction bases: 8. Per the germline V gene, CDR1 is MNHNY and CDR2 is SVGAGI (reference sequence). CDR3 size: 14 residues. CDR3 amino acids: CASRTGLVINEQFF. The CDR3 DNA reads as TGTGCCAGCAGGACAGGGCTAGTAATCAATGAGCAGTTCTTC.

This clone is a singleton in its sample. The chain links TRBV6-5 to TRBJ2-7, with unresolved D. Germline-derived CDR1 and CDR2 are MNHEY and SVGAGI. V was shortened by 6 bases and J by 4 bases, with 4 bases between the two germline ends. This CDR3 spans 10 amino acids. CDR3 residues: CASSCYEQYF. The CDR3 DNA reads as TGTGCCAGCAGCTGTTACGAGCAGTACTTC.

The genes are TRBV19 and TRBJ1-2; 8 nucleotides match TRBD1. The CDR3 length is 14 residues. Trimming at V came to 3 bases and at J to 3 bases, leaving 3 bases not matched to a gene. CDR1 is LNHDA, CDR2 SQIVND, per germline (reference sequence). CDR3 region: CASSIPGGHYGYTF. CDR3 bases: TGTGCCAGTAGTATCCCAGGGGGCCACTATGGCTACACCTTC.

The chain uses TRBV5-1 and TRBJ2-5; 8 nucleotides match TRBD2. After removal of 3 bases from V and 5 bases from J, the junction contained 6 bases not matched to a gene. This CDR3 has 14 amino acids. Germline-derived CDR1 and CDR2 are SGHRS and YFSETQ. The DNA for the CDR3 is TGCGCCAGCAGCTACAGCGGGAGCCACGAGACCCAGTACTTC. Encoded protein: CASSYSGSHETQYF.

This chain joins TRBV7-9 and TRBJ1-3; D is uncertain. The V end lost 8 bases, the J end lost 8 bases, and 16 bases lay between the germline ends. The CDR3 has 13 amino acids. Per germline, CDR1 SEHNR and CDR2 FQNEAQ (reference sequence). CDR3 nucleotide sequence: TGTGCCAGCTATCCGAGGGATAAGGACACCATATATTTT. It specifies CASYPRDKDTIYF.

V gene TRBV5-1 combines with J gene TRBJ1-5; TRBD1 agrees at 9 bases. V shed 1 base and J 7 bases; nucleotides not matched to a gene: 6. The germline V gene has CDR1 SGHRS and CDR2 YFSETQ. The CDR3 has 15 residues. The chain's CDR3 is CASSLWGDREQPQHF. The CDR3 DNA is TGCGCCAGCAGCTTGTGGGGGGACAGGGAACAGCCCCAGCATTTT.

This chain joins TRBV6-6 and TRBJ1-1; 9 nucleotides agree with TRBD1. This CDR3 spans 14 amino acids. Germline V CDR1 and CDR2: MNHNY, SVGAGI (reference sequence). Trimming removed 6 bases from V and 3 bases from J; junction bases left unmatched: 5. Here the CDR3 DNA reads TGTGCCAGCAGACTACAGGGGGCGCACACTGAAGCTTTCTTT. This sequence encodes CASRLQGAHTEAFF.

The gene calls are TRBV6-1 and TRBJ2-2, with 10 bases identical to TRBD2. After removal of 5 bases from V and 3 bases from J, the junction contained 0 bases not matched to a gene. The CDR3 totals 14 residues. Germline CDR1 is MNHNS and CDR2 is SASEGT. The CDR3 nucleotides read TGTGCCAGCAGTAGCGGGAGGGACACCGGGGAGCTGTTTTTT. Its translation: CASSSGRDTGELFF.

The rearrangement links TRBV9 to TRBJ1-1; no clear D. V was cut by 4 bases and J by 0 bases, with 13 bases left in between. The germline gives CDR1 SGDLS, CDR2 YYNGEE. The CDR3 covers 15 residues. The CDR3 region is CASSPDLVMNTEAFF. The DNA of the CDR3 is TGTGCCAGCAGCCCCGACTTAGTCATGAACACTGAAGCTTTCTTT.

The chain combines TRBV4-3 with TRBJ1-1; no clear D gene. The CDR3 contains 13 residues. CDR1 is LGHNA, CDR2 YSLEER, per germline. Trimming stripped 3 bases from V and 1 base from J, with 6 bases between. CDR3 protein: CASSQAGNTEAFF. The CDR3 DNA reads TGCGCCAGCAGCCAGGCGGGGAACACTGAAGCTTTCTTT.

J is TRBJ2-1 and V is TRBV7-9; D call uncertain. The CDR3 runs 14 residues. Trimming removed 8 bases from V and 6 bases from J, with 17 bases in between. Germline CDR1 SEHNR, CDR2 FQNEAQ (reference sequence). The CDR3 is CASAGFGDLNEQFF. The CDR3 coding sequence is TGTGCCAGCGCCGGGTTCGGAGATCTCAATGAGCAGTTCTTC. The whole variable domain, remainder taken from reference TRBV7-9 and TRBJ2-1, is DTGVSQNPRHKITKRGQNVTFRCDPISEHNRLYWYRQTLGQGPEFLTYFQNEAQLEKSRLLSDRFSAERPKGSFSTLEIQRTEQGDSAMYLCASAGFGDLNEQFFGPGTRLTVL.

This clone appeared a single time. The CDR3 spells CAIRAGGYTEAFF. The CDR3 bases are TGTGCCATCAGGGCCGGAGGGTACACTGAAGCTTTCTTT. This chain uses TRBV10-3 with TRBJ1-1; D not certain. CDR1 and CDR2 (germline): ENHRY, SYGVKD. The CDR3 has 13 residues. V lost 6 bases to trimming and J lost 3 bases, with 11 bases between them.

This clone was recorded a few times. The sample contains more than one DNA sequence encoding this CDR3. This sequence joins TRBV5-1 and TRBJ2-2; 7 bases fit TRBD1. V lost 0 bases to trimming and J lost 1 base; unmatched junction nucleotides: 0. Germline CDR1 is SGHRS and CDR2 is YFSETQ. The CDR3 totals 15 residues. The CDR3 is CASSLGQGNTGELFF. The DNA for the CDR3 is TGCGCCAGCAGCTTGGGACAGGGGAACACCGGGGAGCTGTTTTTT.

The chain uses TRBV9 and TRBJ2-1; 11 nucleotides agree with TRBD2. Per the germline V gene, CDR1 is SGDLS and CDR2 is YYNGEE. This CDR3 has 15 residues. The trim removed 0 bases at V and 8 bases at J, leaving 4 bases unmatched. The CDR3 here is CASSVAGLAGHEQFF. DNA of the CDR3: TGTGCCAGCAGCGTAGCTGGACTAGCGGGCCATGAGCAGTTCTTC.

The rearrangement links TRBV9 to TRBJ2-3, with D hard to call. CDR1 and CDR2 (germline): SGDLS, YYNGEE. Trimming pared 0 bases from V and 0 bases from J, leaving 14 bases between. The CDR3 has 17 amino acids. CDR3 loop: CASSVAQTTSSTDTQYF. The CDR3 DNA reads TGTGCCAGCAGCGTAGCACAGACCACTTCTAGCACAGATACGCAGTATTTT.

The rearrangement links TRBV4-3 to TRBJ2-5; tentatively, D is TRBD2 (6 bases). With 3 bases removed from V and 1 base from J, the gap between germline ends came to 9 bases. Germline CDR1 is LGHNA and CDR2 is YSLEER. The CDR3 extends over 14 amino acids. CDR3 DNA sequence: TGCGCCAGCAGCCAGAATAGCGGCCAAGAGACCCAGTACTTC. Encoded protein: CASSQNSGQETQYF.